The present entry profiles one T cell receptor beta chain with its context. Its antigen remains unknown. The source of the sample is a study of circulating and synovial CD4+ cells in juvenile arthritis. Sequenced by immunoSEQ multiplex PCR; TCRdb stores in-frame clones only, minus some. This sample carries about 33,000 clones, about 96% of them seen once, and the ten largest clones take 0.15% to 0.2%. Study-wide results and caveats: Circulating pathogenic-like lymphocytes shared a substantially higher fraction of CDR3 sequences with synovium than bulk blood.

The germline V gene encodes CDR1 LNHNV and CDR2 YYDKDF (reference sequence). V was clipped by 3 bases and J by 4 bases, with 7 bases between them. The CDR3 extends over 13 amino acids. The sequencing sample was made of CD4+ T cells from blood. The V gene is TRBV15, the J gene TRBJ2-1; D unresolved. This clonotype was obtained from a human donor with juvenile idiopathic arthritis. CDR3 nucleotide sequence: TGTGCCACCAGCAGCACAGATTACAATGAGCAGTTCTTC. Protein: CATSSTDYNEQFF.